The next 5 T cell receptor beta chains were all read from a single sample in a study of blood T cell repertoires in COVID-19. Clones were read by immunoSEQ multiplex PCR, and TCRdb kept only the in-frame ones, dropping some. The sample carries around 250,000 clones, about 87% recorded once. Material for sequencing was PBMCs or T cells enriched from blood (not recorded which). These TCRs come from a woman in her twenties or thirties with acute COVID-19.

The sample holds one count of this clone. The chain links TRBV2 to TRBJ1-4, with TRBD1 identical over 8 bases. This CDR3 region has 14 residues. The junction had 4 bases not matched to a gene; V was cut back by 2 bases and J by 8 bases. Germline CDR1 is SNHLY and CDR2 is FYNNEI. CDR3: CASSERTGREKLFF. CDR3 DNA sequence: TGTGCCAGCAGTGAACGGACAGGGAGAGAAAAACTGTTTTTT.

The rearrangement uses TRBV7-2 and TRBJ2-7; perhaps TRBD1 as D (5 bases). Trimming pared 0 bases from V and 3 bases from J, leaving 12 bases between. The CDR3 runs 15 residues. Germline V gives CDR1 SGHTA, CDR2 FQGNSA. The CDR3 sequence is CASSLAGQGIYEQYF. DNA for the CDR3: TGTGCCAGCAGCTTAGCGGGCCAGGGAATCTACGAGCAGTACTTC.

This chain connects TRBV7-9 to TRBJ2-1; perhaps TRBD1 as D (5 bases). Between the trimmed V and J ends, which lost 6 bases and 7 bases, there was a span of 10 bases. Germline lookup yields CDR1 SEHNR and CDR2 FQNEAQ (reference sequence). This CDR3 has 12 residues. CDR3 nucleotides: TGTGCCAGCAGTATGGCAGGGAATGAGCAGTTCTTC. The encoded protein is CASSMAGNEQFF.

The chain links TRBV9 to TRBJ1-6; 7 nucleotides align to TRBD1. V trimming: 3 bases; J trimming: 15 bases; junction bases outside the gene matches: 6. Germline values: CDR1 SGDLS, CDR2 YYNGEE. The CDR3 runs 12 residues. CDR3 nucleotides: TGTGCCAGCAGCGAGAGAGGGGGCCACCTCCACTTT. Residues: CASSERGGHLHF.

The chain carries TRBV4-1 and TRBJ1-2; 7 bases line up with TRBD1. With 4 bases clipped from V and 4 bases from J, the junction kept 9 bases outside the gene matches. The CDR3 spans 15 residues. Germline loops: CDR1 MGHRA, CDR2 YSYEKL. As DNA, the CDR3 is TGCGCCAGCAGCCCTGGTGACAGGGCCTTCTATGGCTACACCTTC. Amino acid sequence: CASSPGDRAFYGYTF.